These T cell receptor beta chains were read from a single sample in a study of cytomegalovirus exposure and HLA in healthy donors. Sequencing was performed with immunoSEQ multiplex PCR; in TCRdb, only in-frame clones are kept and a portion is missing. There are 150,000 to 200,000 clones in the sample; roughly 83% occur only once, and around 1.6% lies in the top ten. Sequences were obtained from PBMCs. These receptors came from a woman aged 45-65 years in good health and CMV-seronegative. Both conserved end residues are part of each CDR3.

cdr3_aa: CASSLAGVSDTQYF
j_call: TRBJ2-3
v_call: TRBV11-2

cdr3_aa: CASSENRANTEETQYF
j_call: TRBJ2-5
v_call: TRBV6-1

cdr3_aa: CASSWGLHTEAFF
j_call: TRBJ1-1
v_call: TRBV6-5

cdr3_aa: CASSRQPGGGGTEAFF
j_call: TRBJ1-1
v_call: TRBV7-6

cdr3_aa: CASSLDSYNEQFF
j_call: TRBJ2-1
v_call: TRBV7-3

cdr3_aa: CASRIPQGRNTEAFF
j_call: TRBJ1-1
v_call: TRBV28

cdr3_aa: CASSFGDRELYGYTF
j_call: TRBJ1-2
v_call: TRBV28

cdr3_aa: CASSLNDRGTGVAEQYF
j_call: TRBJ2-7
v_call: TRBV7-4

cdr3_aa: CASSVATGHGYTF
j_call: TRBJ1-2
v_call: TRBV9

cdr3_aa: CASGPGLAGGDSYNEQFF
j_call: TRBJ2-1
v_call: TRBV12-5

cdr3_aa: CASSLNRPNEKLFF
j_call: TRBJ1-4
v_call: TRBV5-1

cdr3_aa: CASSVQTGGYTEAFF
j_call: TRBJ1-1
v_call: TRBV9

cdr3_aa: CASSVQGVNTEAFF
j_call: TRBJ1-1
v_call: TRBV9

cdr3_aa: CASSPAYRGQNIQYF
j_call: TRBJ2-4
v_call: TRBV7-9

cdr3_aa: CASSSGTSTYNEQFF
j_call: TRBJ2-1
v_call: TRBV6-5

cdr3_aa: CASSLLAGGPGELFF
j_call: TRBJ2-2
v_call: TRBV2

cdr3_aa: CASSFPPGLATYEQYF
j_call: -
v_call: TRBV5-1

cdr3_aa: CSVVAGSSYNEQFF
j_call: TRBJ2-1
v_call: TRBV29-1

cdr3_aa: CGAGYTEAFF
j_call: TRBJ1-1
v_call: TRBV6-6

cdr3_aa: CASSLGLGTGAYEQYF
j_call: TRBJ2-7
v_call: TRBV7-9

cdr3_aa: CASTLLTGTGPTEAFF
j_call: TRBJ1-1
v_call: TRBV9

cdr3_aa: CASSFGPTSGLQYF
j_call: TRBJ2-3
v_call: TRBV11-3

cdr3_aa: CASSLASQGSNYGYTF
j_call: TRBJ1-2
v_call: TRBV7-2

cdr3_aa: CASSQDYAGWTGELFF
j_call: TRBJ2-2
v_call: TRBV4-1

cdr3_aa: CSAKRTYEQYF
j_call: TRBJ2-7
v_call: TRBV20-1

cdr3_aa: CSASRDSLYEQYF
j_call: TRBJ2-7
v_call: TRBV29-1

cdr3_aa: CSLGLADFTGELFF
j_call: TRBJ2-2
v_call: TRBV29-1

cdr3_aa: CASSLSPRGNTIYF
j_call: TRBJ1-3
v_call: TRBV6-5

cdr3_aa: CAISELQGAPTDTQYF
j_call: TRBJ2-3
v_call: TRBV10-3

cdr3_aa: CASGPQGARGNTIYF
j_call: TRBJ1-3
v_call: TRBV7-2

cdr3_aa: CASSLTGHEQFF
j_call: TRBJ2-1
v_call: TRBV7-3

cdr3_aa: CASSVRGHSAEAFF
j_call: TRBJ1-1
v_call: TRBV2

cdr3_aa: CASSSPRGPNYNEQFF
j_call: TRBJ2-1
v_call: TRBV28

cdr3_aa: CSVPGQTNTEAFF
j_call: TRBJ1-1
v_call: TRBV29-1

cdr3_aa: CASSLDRGQPQHF
j_call: TRBJ1-5
v_call: TRBV5-1

cdr3_aa: CASSGTPTSGRALDEQFF
j_call: TRBJ2-1
v_call: TRBV21-1

cdr3_aa: CASSEGDSQETQYF
j_call: TRBJ2-5
v_call: TRBV25-1

cdr3_aa: CASQASTHTDTQYF
j_call: TRBJ2-3
v_call: TRBV5-6

cdr3_aa: CASSPGLAENEQFF
j_call: TRBJ2-1
v_call: TRBV5-1

cdr3_aa: CAIKTGISYNEQFF
j_call: TRBJ2-1
v_call: TRBV10-3

cdr3_aa: CASSPGQGKDEQYF
j_call: TRBJ2-7
v_call: TRBV4-1

cdr3_aa: CASSPRTRGKTEAFF
j_call: TRBJ1-1
v_call: TRBV7-9

cdr3_aa: CASSLGRFTGELFF
j_call: TRBJ2-2
v_call: TRBV7-2

cdr3_aa: CASSEVRGNSPLHF
j_call: TRBJ1-6
v_call: TRBV6-1

cdr3_aa: CASTRGEQGVVNTEAFF
j_call: TRBJ1-1
v_call: TRBV7-9

cdr3_aa: CASSAPGQGILAKNIQYF
j_call: TRBJ2-4
v_call: TRBV7-2